This T cell receptor beta chain was obtained from a study of T cells expressing NK-cell markers. The germline V gene encodes CDR1 SQVTM and CDR2 ANQGSEA. The CDR3 spans 16 residues. With the 5' RACE reads reprocessed, TCRdb shows one record per CDR3 protein and no DNA. The sample's table shows about 150,000 distinct CDR3 sequences. Sequenced input: blood T cells: a sorted CD56 or NKG2C T cell subset, CD4+ or CD8+ T cells, or bulk PBMC T cells (not recorded which). This sequence was found in a man in his late teens or twenties in good health. The V and J genes are TRBV29-1 and TRBJ2-7; TCRdb's D call of TRBD1 is untestable without DNA. CDR3 loop: CSVEDRTGGNPGEQYF.